The 10 T cell receptor beta chains given below trace back to one sample, sequenced in a study of blood T cells in healthy people across ages. It was with a sample-barcoded 5' primer and a J-beta primer mix that a second PCR of about 6 to 12 cycles was run. Each CDR3 protein gets one entry after TCRdb re-called the 5' RACE reads with MiXCR. The data contain approximately 800,000 distinct CDR3 sequences, roughly 25% of them singletons. This same sample was also part of a study on T cells of mothers and their children.

The specimen sequenced was blood. The receptors shown here come from a boy between 5 and 17 years old in good health.

This clonotype was detected a few times. The rearrangement joins TRBV4-1 to TRBJ2-3; D possibly corresponds to TRBD1 (5 bases). Germline V gene lookup returns CDR1 MGHRA and CDR2 YSYEKL. This CDR3 region has 15 residues. The V end lost 0 bases, the J end lost 2 bases, and 9 bases lay between the germline ends. The CDR3 DNA follows: TGCGCCAGCAGCCAAGAGGGGCGGAACACAGATACGCAGTATTTT. It specifies CASSQEGRNTDTQYF.

This clonotype was observed a handful of times. V is TRBV20-1 and J is TRBJ1-1, with D perhaps TRBD1 (5 bases). The germline V gene has CDR1 DFQATT and CDR2 SNEGSKA (reference sequence). V lost 6 bases and J lost 6, with 17 bases in between. CDR3 size: 13 residues. The CDR3 loop reads CSAPGGVDSEAFF. The CDR3 coding sequence is TGCAGTGCCCCCGGAGGGGTTGATTCTGAAGCTTTCTTT.

A few counts support this clonotype. The CDR3 reads CASSTTSGGRIQETQYF. CDR3 nucleotide sequence: TGTGCCAGCAGCACGACTAGCGGGGGTAGAATCCAAGAGACCCAGTACTTC. This rearrangement joins TRBV7-8 to TRBJ2-5; 12 nucleotides line up with TRBD2. This CDR3 spans 17 amino acids. V gave up 5 bases and J gave up 1 base; unmatched junction bases: 8. Per germline, CDR1 SGHVS and CDR2 FQNEAQ.

This clonotype occurred a few times. CDR3 nucleotides: TGTGCCAGCAGTGACTTTGGGGTTAATGAAAAACTGTTTTTT. Amino acids: CASSDFGVNEKLFF. V is TRBV25-1 and J is TRBJ1-4; unclear D gene. CDR1 is MGHDK, CDR2 SYGVNS, per germline. Trimming took 3 bases from V and 4 from J, leaving 9 bases between them. The CDR3 is 14 residues long.

This chain connects TRBV4-3 to TRBJ2-5, with TRBD2 as a possible D gene (7 bases). Germline CDR1 reads LGHNA; CDR2 reads YSLEER. V lost 2 bases, J lost 5 bases, and 15 bases lay in between. The CDR3 has 15 residues. The CDR3 DNA sequence: TGCGCCAGCAGCCAACAACAGGGAGGGTGGGAGACCCAGTACTTC. Amino acid sequence: CASSQQQGGWETQYF.

The V call is TRBV3-1, the J call TRBJ2-5; maybe TRBD2 (5 bases). Trimming took off 4 bases at V and 0 bases at J, with 9 bases between the two ends. This CDR3 comprises 14 residues. CDR1 and CDR2 (germline): LGHDT, YNNKEL (reference sequence). DNA for the CDR3: TGTGCCAGCAGCCGGAGGAATTACCAAGAGACCCAGTACTTC. Protein product: CASSRRNYQETQYF.

A few counts support this clonotype. The chain joins TRBV28 to TRBJ2-5; perhaps TRBD1 as D (10 bases). V shed 3 bases and J shed 4 bases, with 18 bases lying between them. Germline assignment: CDR1 MDHEN and CDR2 SYDVKM. The CDR3 has 16 residues. CDR3 nucleotides: TGTGCCAGCAGTTTCGACAGGGGGCGGGGGGGAGAGACCCAGTACTTC. Protein sequence: CASSFDRGRGGETQYF.

The V gene is TRBV27, the J gene TRBJ2-5, with 8 bases identical to TRBD2. TRBJ2-1 explains the end of the DNA better; the J call may be wrong. The CDR3 consists of 19 residues. Germline V gene data show CDR1 as MNHEY and CDR2 as SMNVEV (reference sequence). The CDR3 DNA reads as TGTGCCAGCAGTTTAATGCCCCGGTATAGCGGGATTACCTACAATGAGCAGTTCTTC. The encoded protein is CASSLMPRYSGITYNEQFF.

This sequence joins TRBV7-2 and TRBJ2-5; TRBD2 agrees at 8 bases. With V trimmed by 7 bases and J by 4 bases, 11 bases remained unmatched. In germline, CDR1 is SGHTA, CDR2 FQGNSA. The CDR3 loop spans 15 amino acids. CDR3 protein: CTSTLIAGMGETQYF. Here the CDR3 DNA reads TGTACCAGCACCCTTATAGCGGGAATGGGAGAGACCCAGTACTTC.

The table lists this clonotype with many counts. The rearrangement links TRBV12-3 or TRBV12-4 to TRBJ1-1; D is uncertain. The ends were cut back, 3 bases at V and 6 bases at J, with 17 bases in the middle. This CDR3 has 15 residues. This CDR3 reads CASSFPGSVGPEAFF. DNA for the CDR3: TGTGCCAGCAGTTTCCCCGGATCGGTTGGACCTGAAGCTTTCTTT.